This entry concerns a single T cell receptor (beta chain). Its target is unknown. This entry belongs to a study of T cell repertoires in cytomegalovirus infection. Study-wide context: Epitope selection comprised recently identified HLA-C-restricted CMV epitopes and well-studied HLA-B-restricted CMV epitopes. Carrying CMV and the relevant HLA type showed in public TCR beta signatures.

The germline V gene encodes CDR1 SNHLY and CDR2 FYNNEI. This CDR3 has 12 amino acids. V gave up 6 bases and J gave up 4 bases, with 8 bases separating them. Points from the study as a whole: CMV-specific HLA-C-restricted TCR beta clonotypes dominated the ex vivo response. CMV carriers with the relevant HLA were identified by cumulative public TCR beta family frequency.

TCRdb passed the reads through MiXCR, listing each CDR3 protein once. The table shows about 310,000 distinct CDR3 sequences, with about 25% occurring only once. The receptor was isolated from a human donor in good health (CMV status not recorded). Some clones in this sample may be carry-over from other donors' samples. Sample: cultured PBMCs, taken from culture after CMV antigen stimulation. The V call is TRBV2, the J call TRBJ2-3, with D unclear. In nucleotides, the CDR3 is TGTGCCAGCAGGAGCGAGTCAGATACGCAGTATTTT. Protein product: CASRSESDTQYF.